The 14 T cell receptor beta chains in this list originate from one sample, sequenced in a study of cytomegalovirus exposure and HLA in healthy donors (dated by TCRdb to about 2017). Libraries were constructed by the immunoSEQ multiplex PCR assay. For the multiplex PCR, a mixture combining 60 forward primers for TCR Vbeta segments and 13 reverse primers for TCR Jbeta segments was used. TCRdb's version of the immuneACCESS table is confined to in-frame rearrangements and falls short of the full clone set. An unresolved V gene accounts for under half of the shortfall where checked; the remainder is of unknown origin. In all, the sample holds hundreds of thousands of clones, and roughly 91% of those were seen once. The ten largest account for 0.9% to 1.1% of the sample. Sequenced input: PBMCs. Source of these receptors: a woman aged 18-29 years in good health and CMV-seronegative.

V usage is TRBV19 and J usage is TRBJ1-1; tentatively, D is TRBD1 (5 bases). Germline CDR1 reads LNHDA; CDR2 reads SQIVND (reference sequence). The CDR3 length is 13 residues. Trimming pared 7 bases from V and 0 bases from J, leaving 9 bases between. The CDR3 DNA is TGTGCCAGTATTAGGGGCTTGAACACTGAAGCTTTCTTT. Residues: CASIRGLNTEAFF.

The gene calls are TRBV27 and TRBJ2-5; a possible D gene is TRBD2 (7 bases). This CDR3 has 17 residues. Per the germline V gene, CDR1 is MNHEY and CDR2 is SMNVEV (reference sequence). The V gene lost 3 bases and the J gene lost 1 base, with 18 bases spanning the gap. CDR3 region: CASSFRRSGEGQETQYF. The CDR3 bases are TGTGCCAGCAGTTTCCGTCGTTCAGGGGAGGGCCAAGAGACCCAGTACTTC.

This sequence joins TRBV10-3 and TRBJ2-1; possible D gene TRBD1, 5 bases. The V end was cut by 10 bases, the J end by 2 bases, with 12 bases between. Germline loops: CDR1 ENHRY, CDR2 SYGVKD. The CDR3 length is 13 residues. The CDR3 nucleotides read TGTGCCACGACAGAGACCACCTACAATGAGCAGTTCTTC. This gives the protein CATTETTYNEQFF.

This chain connects TRBV27 to TRBJ2-4; 7 bases fit TRBD2. The trim removed 2 bases at V and 8 bases at J, leaving 3 bases unmatched. In germline, CDR1 is MNHEY, CDR2 SMNVEV (reference sequence). CDR3 length: 13 amino acids. In DNA, the CDR3 is TGTGCCAGCAGTTTAATGGGGGGGGACATTCAGTACTTC. Translated: CASSLMGGDIQYF.

This clone has only one observation. The rearrangement joins TRBV2 to TRBJ1-1; D uncertain. V shed 2 bases and J shed 1 base, with 17 bases lying between them. This CDR3 region has 17 residues. CDR1 SNHLY and CDR2 FYNNEI come from the germline V gene. CDR3 in amino acids: CASSELSWAGQNTEAFF. As DNA, the CDR3 is TGTGCCAGCAGTGAATTATCGTGGGCAGGCCAGAACACTGAAGCTTTCTTT.

This clone was recorded once. The gene calls are TRBV4-3 and TRBJ2-3; TRBD2 matches at 9 bases. Germline trimming cut 0 bases from V and 7 bases from J; bases unmatched to any gene: 8. The CDR3 contains 16 residues. In germline, CDR1 is LGHNA, CDR2 YSLEER. The CDR3 sequence: CASSQDEGGTSYTQYF. The CDR3 nucleotides are TGCGCCAGCAGCCAAGATGAGGGTGGGACTAGCTATACGCAGTATTTT.

CDR3 region: CASSLEYNLGVYGYTF. The CDR3 region has the DNA TGCGCCAGCAGCTTGGAGTATAACTTGGGCGTTTATGGCTACACCTTC. The chain couples TRBV5-1 to TRBJ1-2; D unclear. Trimming took 0 bases from V and 5 from J, leaving 17 bases between them. The CDR3 is 16 amino acids. The germline CDR1 and CDR2 sequences are SGHRS and YFSETQ. The whole variable domain, remainder taken from reference TRBV5-1 and TRBJ1-2, is KAGVTQTPRYLIKTRGQQVTLSCSPISGHRSVSWYQQTPGQGLQFLFEYFSETQRNKGNFPGRFSGRQFSNSRSEMNVSTLELGDSALYLCASSLEYNLGVYGYTFGSGTRLTVV.

A remark on this clone: The same CDR3 also results from other DNA sequences found in this sample. V usage is TRBV7-2 and J usage is TRBJ2-7, with D unclear. The germline V and J ends were trimmed by 3 bases and 0 bases, with 9 bases remaining between them. The CDR3 is 14 residues long. Germline CDR1 SGHTA, CDR2 FQGNSA. As DNA, the CDR3 is TGTGCCAGCAGCTTCGGCGGAAGCTCCTACGAGCAGTACTTC. Protein: CASSFGGSSYEQYF.

The table lists this clone with a count of one. The rearrangement links TRBV15 to TRBJ1-6; D is uncertain. The CDR3 runs to 15 residues. The germline V gene has CDR1 LNHNV and CDR2 YYDKDF (reference sequence). Trimming removed 1 base at V and 9 bases at J, with 13 bases between. DNA of the CDR3: TGTGCCACCAGCAGAGCCGGGGAGGCGGTTTCACCCCTCCACTTT. Its translation is CATSRAGEAVSPLHF. Using reference TRBV15 and TRBJ1-6 for the parts outside the CDR3, the full variable domain is DAMVIQNPRYQVTQFGKPVTLSCSQTLNHNVMYWYQQKSSQAPKLLFHYYDKDFNNEADTPDNFQSRRPNTSFCFLDIRSPGLGDTAMYLCATSRAGEAVSPLHFGNGTRLTVT.

The V call is TRBV7-9, the J call TRBJ2-5; D unclear. This CDR3 comprises 14 residues. Deletions cut 5 bases from V and 0 bases from J, with 10 bases between. Germline values: CDR1 SEHNR, CDR2 FQNEAQ (reference sequence). The CDR3 loop reads CASSPTAYQETQYF. In DNA, the CDR3 is TGTGCCAGCAGCCCGACTGCGTACCAAGAGACCCAGTACTTC.

This rearrangement joins TRBV5-1 to TRBJ2-5, with TRBD2 matching over 12 bases. CDR3 length equals 15 residues. V was clipped by 4 bases and J by 2 bases; unmatched bases: 3. Per germline, CDR1 SGHRS and CDR2 YFSETQ. Written as DNA, the CDR3 is TGCGCCAGCAGCACCGGACTAGCGGGGCAAGAGACCCAGTACTTC. This sequence encodes CASSTGLAGQETQYF.

This clone was seen once. The chain has TRBV9 and TRBJ2-7; TRBD1 aligns across 8 bases. V shed 4 bases, J shed 4 bases, and the junction held 7 bases outside the gene matches. This CDR3 is built from 14 residues. Germline V CDR1 and CDR2: SGDLS, YYNGEE. The CDR3 region is CASSFGQGGYEQYF. The CDR3 DNA follows: TGTGCCAGCAGCTTCGGACAGGGAGGTTACGAGCAGTACTTC.

This clone was recorded only once. J is TRBJ2-3 and V is TRBV5-5; perhaps TRBD2 as D (5 bases). The CDR3 loop spans 15 amino acids. The V gene's germline CDR1 is SGHKS and CDR2 YYEKEE (reference sequence). The V and J ends lost 0 bases and 3 bases respectively, with 11 bases between them. The CDR3 spells CASSLGAKRTDTQYF. The CDR3 nucleotides are TGTGCCAGCAGCTTGGGGGCGAAGCGGACAGATACGCAGTATTTT.

The chain uses TRBV28 and TRBJ2-7; tentatively, D is TRBD2 (7 bases). V lost 3 bases, J lost 4 bases, and 13 bases lay in between. Germline V gene data show CDR1 as MDHEN and CDR2 as SYDVKM. CDR3 length equals 14 residues. The CDR3: CASSFGGGAYEQYF. The CDR3 DNA reads TGTGCCAGCAGTTTTGGCGGGGGCGCGTACGAGCAGTACTTC.